This is a list of T cell receptor beta chains from one sample in a study of graft-versus-host responses after intestinal transplantation. Here immunoSEQ multiplex PCR was the method, and the copy in TCRdb shows in-frame clones only, minus some. The data contain 15,000 to 20,000 clones, under 75% of them singletons. This specimen was ileum tissue, taken approximately 20 days after intestinal transplant. The receptors stem from a human patient who received an intestinal transplant, so some T cells may come from the graft donor. The conserved cysteine and the conserved F or W are not part of the CDR3 here.

J gene	V gene	CDR3 protein
TRBJ2-2	TRBV5-1	ASSLAGTSNTGELF
TRBJ2-7	TRBV25-1	ASGTDAYEQY
TRBJ2-7	TRBV18	ASSGGAGTGVYEQY
TRBJ1-2	TRBV7-8	ASSTQGSQSYT
TRBJ1-1	TRBV27	ASSSGQGEYTEAF
TRBJ2-7	TRBV2	ASRAGLGGEQY
TRBJ2-7	TRBV4-1	ASSQEKQIIYEQY
TRBJ1-2	TRBV10-2	ASNSGFKNYGYT
TRBJ1-5	TRBV27	ASSLGGDQPQH
TRBJ2-3	TRBV5-1	ASSLRPSGGLDTQY
TRBJ1-4	TRBV7-9	ASSLVVGQTNEKLF
TRBJ2-3	TRBV21-1	ASSKGSSGGAERTDTQY
TRBJ1-4	TRBV6-5	ASSYSLRGNEKLF
TRBJ2-1	TRBV5-6	ASSASMGPYNEQF
TRBJ2-7	TRBV28	ASSLGGQGTYEQY
TRBJ1-2	TRBV7-8	ASSAGSLYGYT
TRBJ1-2	TRBV6-1	ASSGQGQGYGYT